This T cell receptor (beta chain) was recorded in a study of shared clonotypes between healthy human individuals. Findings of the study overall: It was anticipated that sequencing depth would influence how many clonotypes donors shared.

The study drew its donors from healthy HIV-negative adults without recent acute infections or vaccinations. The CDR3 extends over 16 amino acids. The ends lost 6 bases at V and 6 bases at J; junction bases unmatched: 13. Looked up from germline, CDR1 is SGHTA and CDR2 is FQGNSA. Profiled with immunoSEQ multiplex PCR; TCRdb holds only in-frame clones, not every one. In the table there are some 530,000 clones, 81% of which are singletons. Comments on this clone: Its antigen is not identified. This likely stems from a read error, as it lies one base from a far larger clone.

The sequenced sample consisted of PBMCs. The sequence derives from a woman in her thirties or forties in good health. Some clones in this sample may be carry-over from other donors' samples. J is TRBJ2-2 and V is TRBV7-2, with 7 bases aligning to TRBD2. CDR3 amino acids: CASSYRGSAGAGELFF. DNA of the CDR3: TGTGCCAGCAGTTATCGGGGCTCCGCGGGGGCCGGGGAGCTGTTTTTT.